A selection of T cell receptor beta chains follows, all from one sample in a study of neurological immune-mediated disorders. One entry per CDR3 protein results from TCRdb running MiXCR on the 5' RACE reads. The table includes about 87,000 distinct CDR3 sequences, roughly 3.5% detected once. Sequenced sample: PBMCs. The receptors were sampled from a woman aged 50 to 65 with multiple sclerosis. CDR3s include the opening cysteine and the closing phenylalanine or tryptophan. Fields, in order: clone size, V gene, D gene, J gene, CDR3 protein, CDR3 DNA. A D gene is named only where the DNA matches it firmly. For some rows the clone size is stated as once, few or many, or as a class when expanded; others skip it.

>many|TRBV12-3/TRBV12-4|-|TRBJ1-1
CASSFPGTEAFF
TGTGCCAGCAGTTTTCCTGGCACTGAAGCTTTCTTT
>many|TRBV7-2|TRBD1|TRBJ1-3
CASSPDRGQGNTIYF
TGTGCCAGCAGCCCTGACAGGGGGCAAGGAAACACCATATATTTT
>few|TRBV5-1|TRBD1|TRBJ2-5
CASSDPGQSLRTQYF
TGCGCCAGCAGCGACCCGGGACAGAGCCTGCGGACCCAGTACTTC
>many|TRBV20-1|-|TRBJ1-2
CSARVLKDGYTF
TGCAGTGCTAGAGTCTTAAAGGATGGCTACACCTTC
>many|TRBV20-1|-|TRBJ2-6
CSARVGSTGANVLTF
TGCAGTGCTAGAGTCGGGAGCACTGGGGCCAACGTCCTGACTTTC
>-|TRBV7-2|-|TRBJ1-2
CASSLDWTQESGYTF
TGTGCCAGCAGCTTAGACTGGACACAGGAATCGGGCTACACCTTC
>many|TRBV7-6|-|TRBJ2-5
CASSLTGMGETQYF
TGTGCCAGCAGCTTAACCGGGATGGGAGAGACCCAGTACTTC
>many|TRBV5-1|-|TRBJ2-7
CASSPSRGFYEQYF
TGCGCCAGCAGCCCAAGCCGGGGGTTCTACGAGCAGTACTTC
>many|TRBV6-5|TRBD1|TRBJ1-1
CASSYPRSSRGGYAEAFF
TGTGCCAGCAGTTACCCTAGAAGTTCTAGAGGGGGCTATGCTGAAGCTTTCTTT
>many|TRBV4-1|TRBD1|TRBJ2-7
CASGDRAWEQYF
TGCGCCAGCGGGGACAGAGCCTGGGAGCAGTACTTC
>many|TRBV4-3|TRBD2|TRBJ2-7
CASSLRPGGSKFNFGEQYF
TGCGCCAGCAGCCTACGACCGGGGGGGTCCAAGTTCAATTTTGGCGAGCAGTACTTC
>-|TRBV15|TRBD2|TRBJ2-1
CATSRISGDVYNEQFF
TGTGCCACCAGCAGGATAAGCGGGGATGTCTACAATGAGCAGTTCTTC
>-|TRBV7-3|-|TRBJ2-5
CASSLGAIQETQYF
TGTGCCAGCAGCTTAGGGGCCATCCAAGAGACCCAGTACTTC
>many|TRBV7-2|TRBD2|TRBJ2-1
CASSTSGGFYNEQFF
TGTGCCAGCAGCACCAGCGGGGGGTTCTACAATGAGCAGTTCTTC
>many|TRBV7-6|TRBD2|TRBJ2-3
CASSLVWTSGGDTQYF
TGTGCCAGCAGCTTAGTTTGGACTAGCGGGGGGGATACGCAGTATTTT
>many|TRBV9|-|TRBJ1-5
CASSTGLNSNQPQHF
TGTGCCAGCAGCACGGGACTCAATAGCAATCAGCCCCAGCATTTT
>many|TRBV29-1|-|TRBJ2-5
CSVGGRGETQYF
TGCAGCGTTGGTGGCAGGGGCGAGACCCAGTACTTC
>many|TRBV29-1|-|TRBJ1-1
CSVEGWLADGSPEAFF
TGCAGCGTTGAAGGTTGGTTGGCAGATGGGAGCCCTGAAGCTTTCTTT
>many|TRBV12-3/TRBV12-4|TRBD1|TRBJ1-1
CASIPGQGGNTEAFF
TGTGCCAGCATTCCTGGACAGGGCGGGAACACTGAAGCTTTCTTT
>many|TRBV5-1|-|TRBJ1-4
CASSLQGQLAEKLFF
TGCGCCAGCAGCCTGCAGGGACAACTAGCCGAAAAACTGTTTTTT
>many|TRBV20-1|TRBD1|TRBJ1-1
CSGSLDREPFGFF
TGCAGTGGGAGCCTGGACAGGGAACCCTTTGGTTTCTTT
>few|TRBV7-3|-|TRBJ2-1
CASSLRLGEAKQFF
TGTGCCAGCAGCTTAAGGTTGGGGGAAGCTAAGCAGTTCTTC
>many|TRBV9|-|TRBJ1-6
CASSPTDRASSYNSPLHF
TGTGCCAGCAGCCCTACGGACCGGGCGAGCTCCTATAATTCACCCCTCCACTTT
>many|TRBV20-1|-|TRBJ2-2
CSAKRRDLHTGELFF
TGCAGTGCCAAACGGCGGGATTTACACACCGGGGAGCTGTTTTTT
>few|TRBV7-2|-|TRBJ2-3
CASSLRQSTDTQYF
TGTGCCAGCAGCCTACGACAGAGCACAGATACGCAGTATTTT
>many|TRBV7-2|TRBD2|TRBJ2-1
CASSLATSGGLDNEQFF
TGTGCCAGCAGCTTAGCGACTAGCGGGGGGTTGGACAATGAGCAGTTCTTC
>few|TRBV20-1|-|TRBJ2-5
CSATLVSETQYF
TGCAGTGCTACTTTGGTGTCAGAGACCCAGTACTTC
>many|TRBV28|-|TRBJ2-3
CASTRQPSAYPDTQYF
TGTGCCAGCACCCGACAACCCTCGGCATATCCAGATACGCAGTATTTT
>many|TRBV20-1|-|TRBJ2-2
CSAGRGANTGELFF
TGCAGTGCTGGCCGAGGAGCGAACACCGGGGAGCTGTTTTTT
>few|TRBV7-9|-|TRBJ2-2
CASSHGTSELFF
TGTGCCAGCAGCCACGGGACTTCGGAGCTGTTTTTT
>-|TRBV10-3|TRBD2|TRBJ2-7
CATTTSGGSYEQYF
TGTGCCACCACGACTAGCGGGGGTTCCTACGAGCAGTACTTC
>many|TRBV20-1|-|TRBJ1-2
CSAPRGDYGYTF
TGCAGTGCCCCTCGGGGGGACTATGGCTACACCTTC
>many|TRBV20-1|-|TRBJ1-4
CSATMTAYYEKLFF
TGCAGTGCAACGATGACAGCCTACTATGAAAAACTGTTTTTT